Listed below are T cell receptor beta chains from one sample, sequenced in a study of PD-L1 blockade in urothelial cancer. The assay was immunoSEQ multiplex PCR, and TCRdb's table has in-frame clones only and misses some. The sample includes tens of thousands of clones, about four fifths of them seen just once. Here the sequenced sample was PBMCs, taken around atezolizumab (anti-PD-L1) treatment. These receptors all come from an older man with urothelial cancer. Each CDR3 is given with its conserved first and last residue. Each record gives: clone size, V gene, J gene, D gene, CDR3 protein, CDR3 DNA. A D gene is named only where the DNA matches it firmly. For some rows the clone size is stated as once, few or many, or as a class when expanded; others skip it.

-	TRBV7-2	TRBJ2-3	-	CASSLVASVADTQYF	TGTGCCAGCAGCTTAGTCGCTAGCGTGGCAGATACGCAGTATTTT
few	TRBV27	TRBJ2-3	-	CASSLAGILTDTQYF	TGTGCCAGCAGTTTAGCAGGAATCTTGACAGATACGCAGTATTTT
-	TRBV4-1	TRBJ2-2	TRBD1	CASSHGTGGTGELFF	TGCGCCAGCAGCCATGGGACAGGGGGAACCGGGGAGCTGTTTTTT
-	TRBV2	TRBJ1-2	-	CASSDGQNYGYTF	TGTGCCAGCAGTGACGGACAGAACTATGGCTACACCTTC
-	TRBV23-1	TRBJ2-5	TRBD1	CASSHQIPPGQGGEETQYF	TGCGCCAGCAGCCACCAGATTCCACCTGGACAGGGTGGGGAAGAGACCCAGTACTTC
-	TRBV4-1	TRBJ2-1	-	CASSQYPGLDRSYNEQFF	TGCGCCAGCAGCCAATACCCCGGGTTAGATAGGTCCTACAATGAGCAGTTCTTC
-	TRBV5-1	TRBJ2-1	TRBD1	CASSSGQGVGNEQFF	TGCGCCAGCAGCTCGGGACAGGGGGTGGGGAATGAGCAGTTCTTC
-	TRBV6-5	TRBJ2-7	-	CASSTVMFWEQYF	TGTGCCAGCAGTACTGTTATGTTTTGGGAGCAGTACTTC
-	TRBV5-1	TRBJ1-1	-	CASSLGGGTEAFF	TGCGCCAGCAGCTTGGGGGGAGGGACTGAAGCTTTCTTT
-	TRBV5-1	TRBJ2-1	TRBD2	CASSLALGSGRDYNEQFF	TGCGCCAGCAGCTTGGCCCTAGGAAGCGGGAGGGATTACAATGAGCAGTTCTTC
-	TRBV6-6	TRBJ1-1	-	CASSTPGDLNTEAFF	TGTGCCAGCAGCACGCCCGGGGATCTGAACACTGAAGCTTTCTTT
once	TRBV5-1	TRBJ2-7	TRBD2	CASSELADSYEQYF	TGCGCCAGCAGCGAACTAGCGGACTCCTACGAGCAGTACTTC
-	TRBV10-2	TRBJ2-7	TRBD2	CASRTAGDLHEQYF	TGCGCCAGCAGGACAGCGGGAGATCTCCACGAGCAGTACTTC
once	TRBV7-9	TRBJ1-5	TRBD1	CASSIQGAGQPQHF	TGTGCCAGCAGCATACAGGGGGCAGGGCAGCCCCAGCATTTT
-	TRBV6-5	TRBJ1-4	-	CASSYSGATNEKLFF	TGTGCCAGCAGTTACTCGGGCGCCACGAATGAAAAACTGTTTTTT
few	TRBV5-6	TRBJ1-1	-	CASSLGQSRSEAFF	TGTGCCAGCAGCTTGGGACAATCGCGTTCTGAAGCTTTCTTT
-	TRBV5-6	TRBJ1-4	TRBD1	CASSLRRGQGARTNEKLFF	TGTGCCAGCAGCTTGCGCAGGGGACAGGGGGCTCGCACTAATGAAAAACTGTTTTTT
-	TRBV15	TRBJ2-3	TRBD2	CATSRDRGAGGTDTQYF	TGTGCCACCAGCAGAGATCGAGGAGCGGGAGGCACAGATACGCAGTATTTT
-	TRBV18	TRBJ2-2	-	CASSPLSTGELFF	TGTGCCAGCTCACCACTTTCAACCGGGGAGCTGTTTTTT
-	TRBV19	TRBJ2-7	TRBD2	CASSPELAGNYEQYF	TGTGCCAGTAGTCCTGAACTAGCGGGGAACTACGAGCAGTACTTC
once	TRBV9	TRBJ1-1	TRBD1	CASSVPGGTEAFF	TGTGCCAGCAGCGTTCCAGGGGGCACTGAAGCTTTCTTT
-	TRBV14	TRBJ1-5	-	CASSHRGLDQPQHF	TGTGCCAGCAGCCACAGGGGTCTGGATCAGCCCCAGCATTTT
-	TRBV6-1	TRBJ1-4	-	CASSEAGGEKLFF	TGTGCCAGCAGTGAAGCCGGTGGTGAAAAACTGTTTTTT
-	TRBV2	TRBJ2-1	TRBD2	CASTMGLAGVNEQFF	TGTGCCAGCACCATGGGACTAGCGGGAGTTAATGAGCAGTTCTTC
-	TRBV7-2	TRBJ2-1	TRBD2	CASSSPLAGGSYNEQFF	TGTGCCAGCAGCTCCCCGCTAGCGGGAGGGTCCTACAATGAGCAGTTCTTC
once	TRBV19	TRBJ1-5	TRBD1	CASAQGGTQPQHF	TGTGCCAGTGCTCAGGGGGGAACTCAGCCCCAGCATTTT
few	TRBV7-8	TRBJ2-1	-	CASSLGLVRFF	TGTGCCAGCAGCTTAGGATTAGTCCGGTTCTTC
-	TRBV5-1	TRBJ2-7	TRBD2	CASGGLAGTYEQYF	TGCGCCAGCGGGGGACTAGCGGGTACCTACGAGCAGTACTTC
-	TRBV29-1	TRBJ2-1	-	CSVSSGTGVYNEQFF	TGCAGCGTGAGTTCCGGGACTGGCGTCTACAATGAGCAGTTCTTC
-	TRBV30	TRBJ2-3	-	CAWSDAPAASTDTQYF	TGTGCCTGGAGCGACGCCCCAGCGGCTAGCACAGATACGCAGTATTTT
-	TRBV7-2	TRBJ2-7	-	CASSSRLGGEQYF	TGTGCCAGCAGCTCCAGGTTGGGAGGTGAGCAGTACTTC
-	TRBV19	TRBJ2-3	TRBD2	CASMSRETPDTQYF	TGTGCCAGTATGTCGCGGGAGACCCCAGATACGCAGTATTTT
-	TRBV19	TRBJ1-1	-	CASSLGRGTEAFF	TGTGCCAGTAGTCTTGGGAGGGGCACTGAAGCTTTCTTT
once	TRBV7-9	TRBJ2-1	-	CASRQTGNEQFF	TGTGCCAGCAGGCAAACAGGGAATGAGCAGTTCTTC
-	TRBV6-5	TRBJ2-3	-	CASSYSGRPTTDTQYF	TGTGCCAGCAGTTACTCTGGCAGGCCCACAACAGATACGCAGTATTTT
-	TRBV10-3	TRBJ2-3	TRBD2	CAISESKASGRRTDTQYF	TGTGCCATCAGTGAGTCGAAGGCTAGCGGGAGGAGGACAGATACGCAGTATTTT
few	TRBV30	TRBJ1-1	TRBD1	CAWSPPGQGNTEAFF	TGTGCCTGGAGTCCGCCGGGACAGGGGAACACTGAAGCTTTCTTT
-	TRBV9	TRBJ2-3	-	CASSPRHLTDTQYF	TGTGCCAGCAGCCCGCGACACCTGACAGATACGCAGTATTTT
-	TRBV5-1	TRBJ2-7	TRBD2	CASSPGTSGVSYEQYF	TGCGCCAGCAGCCCGGGGACTAGCGGGGTCTCCTACGAGCAGTACTTC
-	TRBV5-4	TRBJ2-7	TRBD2	CASSLAGGNTYEQYF	TGTGCCAGCAGTCTAGCGGGAGGGAATACCTACGAGCAGTACTTC
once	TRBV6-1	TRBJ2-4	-	CASSARGRRDIQYF	TGTGCCAGCAGTGCCCGGGGCCGGAGGGACATTCAGTACTTC
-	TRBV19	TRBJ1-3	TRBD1	CASSWDRISGNTIYF	TGTGCCAGTAGTTGGGACAGGATCTCTGGAAACACCATATATTTT